The present T cell receptor beta chain was sequenced within a study of T-cell reconstitution after alpha-beta-depleted transplantation in children (TCRdb year 2016). Background for the entire study: Using TCR repertoire profiling, the study quantitatively followed how T-cell immune reconstitution unfolded in children after TCRalphabeta/CD19-depleted allogeneic hematopoietic cell transplantation.

Libraries came from PCR. This sample was sequenced with an Illumina HiSeq 2500. Molecular barcoding was employed in the preparation of TCR libraries, with unique molecular identifiers being used to normalize TCRbeta repertoire quantification. The public reads were reanalyzed by TCRdb: fastp trimming at Q25, MiXCR alignment, in-frame beta chains only. Rows are combined by CDR3 protein, so each entry shows the most common genes and DNA. This sample has about 400,000 distinct CDR3 sequences in its table, and around 21% of those were observed once. Of the sample, 3.5% to 4% falls within the top ten clones. For this clonotype: Its antigen remains unidentified. Base qualities are not provided; no much larger clone lies one nucleotide away.

The receptor comes from a human donor who donated a stem cell graft to a child with acute myeloid leukemia. This specimen consisted of PBMCs from the stem cell graft donor, obtained from the stem cell graft.

In nucleotide form, the sequence is TGCAGTGCTAGAGTAGGGACAGGGCATGCAGATACGCAGTATTTT. It translates as CSARVGTGHADTQYF. This chain is built from TRBV20-1 and TRBJ2-3, with 9 middle bases fitting TRBD1. The CDR3 numbers 15 residues from cysteine through phenylalanine. The retained sequence is limited to the CDR3, 45 bases, with the frame set at the first base. From a lookup of the germline V gene (reference sequence), CDR1 and CDR2 are DFQATT and SNEGSKA. Trimming accounts for 1 base at V and 4 bases at J, while the number of junction bases matched to no gene is 6.